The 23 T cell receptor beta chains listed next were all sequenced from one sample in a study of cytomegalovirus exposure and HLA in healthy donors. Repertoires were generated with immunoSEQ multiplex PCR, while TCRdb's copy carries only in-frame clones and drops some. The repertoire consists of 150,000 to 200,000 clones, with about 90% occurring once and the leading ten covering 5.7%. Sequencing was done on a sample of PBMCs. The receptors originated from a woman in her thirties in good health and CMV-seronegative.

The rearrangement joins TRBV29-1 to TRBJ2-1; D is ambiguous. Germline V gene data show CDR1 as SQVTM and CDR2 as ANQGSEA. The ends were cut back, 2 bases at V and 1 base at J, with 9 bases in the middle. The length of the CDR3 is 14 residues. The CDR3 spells CSVEILASYNEQFF. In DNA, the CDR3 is TGCAGCGTTGAAATACTCGCTTCCTACAATGAGCAGTTCTTC.

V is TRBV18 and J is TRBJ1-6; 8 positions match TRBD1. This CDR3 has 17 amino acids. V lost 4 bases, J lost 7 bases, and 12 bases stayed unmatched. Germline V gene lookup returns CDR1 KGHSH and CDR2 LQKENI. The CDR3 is CASSRSDRGLGNSPLHF. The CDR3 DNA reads TGTGCCAGCTCACGTAGCGACAGGGGCCTCGGCAATTCACCCCTCCACTTT.

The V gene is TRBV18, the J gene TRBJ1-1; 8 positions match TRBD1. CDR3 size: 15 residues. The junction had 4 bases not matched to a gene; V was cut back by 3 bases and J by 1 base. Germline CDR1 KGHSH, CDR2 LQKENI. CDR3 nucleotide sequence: TGTGCCAGCTCACCGGCCAGGGGGCAGAACACTGAAGCTTTCTTT. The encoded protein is CASSPARGQNTEAFF.

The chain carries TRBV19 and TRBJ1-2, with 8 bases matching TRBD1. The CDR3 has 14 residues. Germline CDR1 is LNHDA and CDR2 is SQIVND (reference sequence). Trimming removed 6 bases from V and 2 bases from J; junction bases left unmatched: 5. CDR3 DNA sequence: TGTGCCAGTAGAATCGGGACAGGCAACTATGGCTACACCTTC. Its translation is CASRIGTGNYGYTF.

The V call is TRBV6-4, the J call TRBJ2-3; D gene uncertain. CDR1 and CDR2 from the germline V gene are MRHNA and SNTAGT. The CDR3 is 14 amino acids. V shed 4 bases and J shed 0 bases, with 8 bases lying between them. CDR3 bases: TGTGCCAGCAGTGGAGGCGGTAGCACAGATACGCAGTATTTT. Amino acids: CASSGGGSTDTQYF.

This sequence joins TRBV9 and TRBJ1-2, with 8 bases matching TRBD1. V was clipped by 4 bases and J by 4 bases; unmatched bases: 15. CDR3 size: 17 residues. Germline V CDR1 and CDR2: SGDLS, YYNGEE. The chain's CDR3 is CASSTARDRTLTYGYTF. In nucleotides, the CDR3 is TGTGCCAGCAGCACTGCCCGGGACAGGACCTTAACCTATGGCTACACCTTC.

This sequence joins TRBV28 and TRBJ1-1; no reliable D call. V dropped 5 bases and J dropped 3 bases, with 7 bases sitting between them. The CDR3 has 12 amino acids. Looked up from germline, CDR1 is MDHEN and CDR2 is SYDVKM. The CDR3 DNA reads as TGTGCCAGCAGTCGACCTTACACTGAAGCTTTCTTT. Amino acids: CASSRPYTEAFF.

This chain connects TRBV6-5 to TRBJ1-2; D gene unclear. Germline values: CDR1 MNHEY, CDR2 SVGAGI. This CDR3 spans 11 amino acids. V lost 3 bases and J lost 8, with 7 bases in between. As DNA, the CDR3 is TGTGCCAGCAGTTATGGGTTCGGCTACACCTTC. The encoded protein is CASSYGFGYTF.

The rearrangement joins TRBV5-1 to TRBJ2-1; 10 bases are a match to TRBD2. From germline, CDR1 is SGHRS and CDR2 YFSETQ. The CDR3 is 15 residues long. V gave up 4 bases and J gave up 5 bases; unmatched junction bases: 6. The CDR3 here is CASSGRLAGNNEQFF. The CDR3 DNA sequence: TGCGCCAGCAGCGGGCGACTAGCGGGCAACAATGAGCAGTTCTTC.

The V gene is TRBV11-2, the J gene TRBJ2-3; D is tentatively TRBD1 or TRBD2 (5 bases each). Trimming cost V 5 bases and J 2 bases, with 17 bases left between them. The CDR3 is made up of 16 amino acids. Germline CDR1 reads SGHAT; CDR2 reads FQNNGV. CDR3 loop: CASSPVGTSSTDTQYF. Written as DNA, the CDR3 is TGTGCCAGCAGCCCAGTTGGGACCTCCTCCACAGATACGCAGTATTTT.

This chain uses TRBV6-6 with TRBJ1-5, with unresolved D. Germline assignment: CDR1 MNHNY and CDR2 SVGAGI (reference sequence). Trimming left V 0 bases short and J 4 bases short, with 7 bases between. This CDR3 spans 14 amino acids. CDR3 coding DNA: TGTGCCAGCAGTTACTCGGGCAGAAATCAGCCCCAGCATTTT. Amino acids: CASSYSGRNQPQHF.

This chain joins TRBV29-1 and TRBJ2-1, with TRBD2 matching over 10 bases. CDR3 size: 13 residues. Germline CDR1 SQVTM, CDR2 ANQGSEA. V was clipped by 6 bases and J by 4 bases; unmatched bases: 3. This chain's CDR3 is CSVVSGGYNEQFF. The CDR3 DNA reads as TGCAGCGTGGTTAGCGGGGGGTACAATGAGCAGTTCTTC.

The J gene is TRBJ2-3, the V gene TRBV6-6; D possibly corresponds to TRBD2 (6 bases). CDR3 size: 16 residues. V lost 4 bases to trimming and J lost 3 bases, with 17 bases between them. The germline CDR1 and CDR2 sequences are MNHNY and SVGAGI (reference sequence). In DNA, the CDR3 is TGTGCCAGCAGTTCGTCCTCGAGAGGGAGGACAGATACGCAGTATTTT. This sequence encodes CASSSSSRGRTDTQYF.

CDR3 bases: TGCGCCACCAACCTTCGTACAGTGGTTGTGGACACCATATATTTT. Its translation is CATNLRTVVVDTIYF. V usage is TRBV5-1 and J usage is TRBJ1-3; D call uncertain. Germline CDR1 is SGHRS and CDR2 is YFSETQ. The CDR3 spans 15 residues. The ends were cut back, 9 bases at V and 8 bases at J, with 24 bases in the middle. The entire variable domain, with the rest obtained from reference TRBV5-1 and TRBJ1-3, is as follows: KAGVTQTPRYLIKTRGQQVTLSCSPISGHRSVSWYQQTPGQGLQFLFEYFSETQRNKGNFPGRFSGRQFSNSRSEMNVSTLELGDSALYLCATNLRTVVVDTIYFGEGSWLTVV.

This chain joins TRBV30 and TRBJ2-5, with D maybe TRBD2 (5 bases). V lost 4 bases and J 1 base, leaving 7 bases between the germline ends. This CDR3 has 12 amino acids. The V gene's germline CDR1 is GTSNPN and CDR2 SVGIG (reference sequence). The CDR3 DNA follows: TGTGCCTGGACCAGCGGCCAAGAGACCCAGTACTTC. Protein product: CAWTSGQETQYF.

CDR3 nucleotide sequence: TGTGCCAGCAGTTATGGCAGGGGAATGAACACTGAAGCTTTCTTT. This encodes CASSYGRGMNTEAFF. This chain links TRBV6-6 with TRBJ1-1, with a possible D match to TRBD1 (6 bases). CDR1 and CDR2 (germline): MNHNY, SVGAGI (reference sequence). Deletions cut 3 bases from V and 0 bases from J, with 11 bases between. The CDR3 loop spans 15 amino acids.

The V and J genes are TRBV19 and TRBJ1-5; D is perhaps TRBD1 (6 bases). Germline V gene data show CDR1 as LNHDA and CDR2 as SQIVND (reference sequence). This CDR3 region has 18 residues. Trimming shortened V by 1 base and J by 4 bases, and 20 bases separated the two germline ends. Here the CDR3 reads CASSIAPGGAGTNQPQHF. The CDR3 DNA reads TGTGCCAGTAGTATAGCCCCGGGTGGGGCCGGGACAAATCAGCCCCAGCATTTT.

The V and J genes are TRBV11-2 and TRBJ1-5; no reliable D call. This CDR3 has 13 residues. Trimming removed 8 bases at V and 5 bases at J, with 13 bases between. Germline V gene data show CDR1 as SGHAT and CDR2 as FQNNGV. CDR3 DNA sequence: TGTGCCAGCGCCGAGGAGGTGTATCAGCCCCAGCATTTT. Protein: CASAEEVYQPQHF.

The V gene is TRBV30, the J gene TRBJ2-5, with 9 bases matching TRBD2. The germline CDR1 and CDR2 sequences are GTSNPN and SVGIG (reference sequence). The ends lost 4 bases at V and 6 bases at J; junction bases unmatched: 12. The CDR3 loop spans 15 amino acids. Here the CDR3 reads CAWNAAGGAVQTQYF. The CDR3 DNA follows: TGTGCCTGGAATGCAGCGGGGGGAGCTGTGCAGACCCAGTACTTC.

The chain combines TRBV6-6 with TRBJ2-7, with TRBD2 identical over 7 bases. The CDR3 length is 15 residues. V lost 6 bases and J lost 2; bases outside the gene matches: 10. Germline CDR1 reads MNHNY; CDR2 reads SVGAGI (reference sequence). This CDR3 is CASRPSGTKTYEQYF. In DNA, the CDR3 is TGTGCCAGCAGACCCTCCGGGACTAAGACCTACGAGCAGTACTTC.

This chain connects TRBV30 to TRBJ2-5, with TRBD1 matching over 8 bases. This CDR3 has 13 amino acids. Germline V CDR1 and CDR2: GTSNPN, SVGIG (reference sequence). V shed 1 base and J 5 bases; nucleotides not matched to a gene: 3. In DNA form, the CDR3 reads TGTGCCTGGAGTGAAAACAGGGGGGAGACCCAGTACTTC. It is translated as CAWSENRGETQYF.

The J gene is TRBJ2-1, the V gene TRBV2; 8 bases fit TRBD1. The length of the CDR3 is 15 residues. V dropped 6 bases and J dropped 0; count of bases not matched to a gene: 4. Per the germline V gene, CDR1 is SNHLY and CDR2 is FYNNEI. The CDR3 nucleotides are TGTGCCAGCAGACCGGACAGGGCCTCCTACAATGAGCAGTTCTTC. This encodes CASRPDRASYNEQFF.

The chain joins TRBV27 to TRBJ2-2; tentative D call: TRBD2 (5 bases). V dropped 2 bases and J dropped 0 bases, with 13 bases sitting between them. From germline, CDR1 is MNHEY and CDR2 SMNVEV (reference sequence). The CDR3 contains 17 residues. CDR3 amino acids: CASSLRGWTANTGELFF. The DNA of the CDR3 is TGTGCCAGCAGTTTACGGGGATGGACGGCGAACACCGGGGAGCTGTTTTTT.